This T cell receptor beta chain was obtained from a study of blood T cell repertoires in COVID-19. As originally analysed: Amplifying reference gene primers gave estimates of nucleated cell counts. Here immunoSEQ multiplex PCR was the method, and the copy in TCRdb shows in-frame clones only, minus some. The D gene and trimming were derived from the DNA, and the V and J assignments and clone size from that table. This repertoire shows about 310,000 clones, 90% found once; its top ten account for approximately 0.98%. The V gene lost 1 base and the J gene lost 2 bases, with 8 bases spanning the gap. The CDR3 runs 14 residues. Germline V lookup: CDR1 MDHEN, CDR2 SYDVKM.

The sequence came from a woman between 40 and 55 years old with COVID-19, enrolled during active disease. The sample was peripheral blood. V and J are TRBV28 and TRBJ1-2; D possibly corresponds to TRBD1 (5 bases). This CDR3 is CASSLSQENYGYTF. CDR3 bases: TGTGCCAGCAGTTTATCACAGGAAAACTATGGCTACACCTTC.